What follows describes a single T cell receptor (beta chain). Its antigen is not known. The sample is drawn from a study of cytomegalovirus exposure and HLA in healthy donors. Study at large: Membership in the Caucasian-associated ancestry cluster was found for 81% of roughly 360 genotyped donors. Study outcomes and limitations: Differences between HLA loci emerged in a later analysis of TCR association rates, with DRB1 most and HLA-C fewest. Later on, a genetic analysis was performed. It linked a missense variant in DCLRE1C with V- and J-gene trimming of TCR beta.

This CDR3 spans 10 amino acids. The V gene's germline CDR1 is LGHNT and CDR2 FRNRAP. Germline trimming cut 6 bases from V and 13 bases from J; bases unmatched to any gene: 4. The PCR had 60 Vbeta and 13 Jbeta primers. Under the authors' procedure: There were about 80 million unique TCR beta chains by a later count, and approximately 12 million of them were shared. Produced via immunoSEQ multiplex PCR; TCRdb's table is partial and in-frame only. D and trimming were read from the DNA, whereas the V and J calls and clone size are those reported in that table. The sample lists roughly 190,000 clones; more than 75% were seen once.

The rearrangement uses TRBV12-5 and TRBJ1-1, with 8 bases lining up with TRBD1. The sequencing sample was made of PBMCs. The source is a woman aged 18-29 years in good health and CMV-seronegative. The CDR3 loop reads CASGGQVLFF. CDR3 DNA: TGTGCTAGTGGGGGACAGGTGCTTTTCTTT.